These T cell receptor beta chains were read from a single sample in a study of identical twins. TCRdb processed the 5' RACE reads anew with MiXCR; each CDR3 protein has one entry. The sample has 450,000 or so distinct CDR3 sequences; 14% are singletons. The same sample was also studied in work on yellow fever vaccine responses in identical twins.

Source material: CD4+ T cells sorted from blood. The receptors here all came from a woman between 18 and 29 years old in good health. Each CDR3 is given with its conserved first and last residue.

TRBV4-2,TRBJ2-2,CASTAGWQGAGTGELFF
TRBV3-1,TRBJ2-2,CASSPPRGAGELFF
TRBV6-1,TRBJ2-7,CASSPQRVASYEQYF
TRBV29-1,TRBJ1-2,CSVQKTGGARGYTF
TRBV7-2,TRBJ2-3,CASSLGLAADTQYF
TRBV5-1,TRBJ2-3,CASSSVPPSTDTQYF
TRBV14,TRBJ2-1,CASSQDYGQSQYNEQFF
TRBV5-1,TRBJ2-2,CASSLDRISGELFF
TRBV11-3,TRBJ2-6,CASSPMGGANVLTF
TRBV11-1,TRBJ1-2,CASSRLDLDAGGYTF
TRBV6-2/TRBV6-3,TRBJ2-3,CASKGLLPGTSGRRDTQYF
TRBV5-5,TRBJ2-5,CASSYPGHQYQETQYF
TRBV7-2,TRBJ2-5,CASSEIEETQYF
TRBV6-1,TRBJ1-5,CASSRRTGHNQPQHF
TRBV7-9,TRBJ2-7,CASSLSGRPYEQYF
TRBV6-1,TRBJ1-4,CASSVSSTNEKLFF
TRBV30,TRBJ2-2,CAWSVRRVGELFF
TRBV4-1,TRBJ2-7,CASSQAGTGSHEQYF
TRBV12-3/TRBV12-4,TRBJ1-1,CASSFTAAEAFF
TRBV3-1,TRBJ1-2,CASSQGQGFGGYTF
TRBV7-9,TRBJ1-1,CASSFSQTNTEAFF
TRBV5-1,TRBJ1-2,CASSLSTFPQGDDGYTF
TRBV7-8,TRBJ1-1,CASSFPPAGGGTEAFF
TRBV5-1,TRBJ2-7,CASSLEPAGSSYEQYF
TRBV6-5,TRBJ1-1,CASSFSEDTEAFF
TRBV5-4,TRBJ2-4,CASSLGASKNIQYF
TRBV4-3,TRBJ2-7,CASSQDGTSYEQYF
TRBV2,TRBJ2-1,CASSDRGYYNEQFF
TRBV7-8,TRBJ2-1,CASSSLASRYRGGTDNEQFF
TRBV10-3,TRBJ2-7,CAISESGTSGRKVYEQYF
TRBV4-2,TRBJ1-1,CASSQDGLPGGEAFF
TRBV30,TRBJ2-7,CAWSTSGPYEQYF
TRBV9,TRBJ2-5,CASSVVGETQYF
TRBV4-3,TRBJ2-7,CASSPSVAGAPNEQYF
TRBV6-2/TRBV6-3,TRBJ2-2,CASKKLYTGELFF
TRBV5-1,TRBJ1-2,CASSLAGRQEDGYTF
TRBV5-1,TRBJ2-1,CASRTGESEQFF
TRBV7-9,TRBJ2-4,CASSLALTDINIQYF
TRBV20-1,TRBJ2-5,CSAMLPGRETQYF
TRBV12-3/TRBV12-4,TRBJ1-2,CASSLRGWYGYTF
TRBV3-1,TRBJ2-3,CASSGGRRGTDTQYF
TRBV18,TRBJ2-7,CASTLQGANEQYF
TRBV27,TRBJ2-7,CASSADPSGGYEQYF
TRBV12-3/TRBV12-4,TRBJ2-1,CASSFPSGSDHEQFF
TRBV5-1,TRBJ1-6,CASSLEGDRNSPLHF
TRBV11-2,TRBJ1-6,CASSLAPANSPLHF
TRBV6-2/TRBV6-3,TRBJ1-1,CASSFSRPMNTEAFF
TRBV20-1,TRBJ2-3,CSASDSNTDTQYF
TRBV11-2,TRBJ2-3,CASSLSREYYTDTQYF
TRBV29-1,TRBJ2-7,CSVANGYEQYF
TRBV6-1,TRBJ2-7,CASRPSAVREEQYF
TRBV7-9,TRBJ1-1,CASSSFPDTEAFF
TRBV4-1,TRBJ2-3,CASSQPQGTQYF
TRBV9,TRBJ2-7,CASSKGQGNYEQYF
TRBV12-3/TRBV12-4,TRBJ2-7,CASSYAGGDEQYF
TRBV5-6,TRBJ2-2,CASSRQGFNTGELFF
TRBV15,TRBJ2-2,CATNLGGGPNTGELFF
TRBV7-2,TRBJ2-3,CASSLGKATQYF
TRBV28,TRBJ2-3,CASSFSPGPTQYF